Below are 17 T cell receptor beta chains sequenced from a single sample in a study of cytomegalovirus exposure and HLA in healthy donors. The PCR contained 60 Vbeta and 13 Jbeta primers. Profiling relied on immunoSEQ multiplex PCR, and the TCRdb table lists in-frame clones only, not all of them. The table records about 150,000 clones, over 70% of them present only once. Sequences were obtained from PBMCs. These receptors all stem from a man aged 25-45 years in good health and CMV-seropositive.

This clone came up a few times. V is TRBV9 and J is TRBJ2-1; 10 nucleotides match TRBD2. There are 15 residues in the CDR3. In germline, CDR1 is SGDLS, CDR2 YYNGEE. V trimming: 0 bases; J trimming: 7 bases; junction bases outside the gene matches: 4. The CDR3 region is CASSVASGGGNEQFF. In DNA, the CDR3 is TGTGCCAGCAGCGTAGCCAGCGGGGGGGGAAATGAGCAGTTCTTC.

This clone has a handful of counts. CDR3 in DNA: TGTGCCAGTAGTATAGCCGGGGGACAGGGAAAACTGTTTTTT. It is translated as CASSIAGGQGKLFF. The V call is TRBV19, the J call TRBJ1-4, with TRBD1 matching 9 bases. The CDR3 has 14 residues. Germline V gene sequence: CDR1 LNHDA, CDR2 SQIVND (reference sequence). The V segment lost 1 base and the J segment 10 bases; nucleotides outside the gene matches: 4.

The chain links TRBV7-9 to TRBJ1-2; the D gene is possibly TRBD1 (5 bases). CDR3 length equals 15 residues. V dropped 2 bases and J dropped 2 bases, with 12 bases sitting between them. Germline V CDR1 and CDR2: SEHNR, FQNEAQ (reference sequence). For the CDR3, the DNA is TGTGCCAGCAGCTTACAGCAGGGTCCCAACTATGGCTACACCTTC. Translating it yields CASSLQQGPNYGYTF.

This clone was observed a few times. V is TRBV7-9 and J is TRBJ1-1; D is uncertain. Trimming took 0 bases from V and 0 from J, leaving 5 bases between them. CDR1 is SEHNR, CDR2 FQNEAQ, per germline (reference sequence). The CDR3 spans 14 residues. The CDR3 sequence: CASSLAILNTEAFF. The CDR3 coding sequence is TGTGCCAGCAGCTTAGCTATCTTGAACACTGAAGCTTTCTTT.

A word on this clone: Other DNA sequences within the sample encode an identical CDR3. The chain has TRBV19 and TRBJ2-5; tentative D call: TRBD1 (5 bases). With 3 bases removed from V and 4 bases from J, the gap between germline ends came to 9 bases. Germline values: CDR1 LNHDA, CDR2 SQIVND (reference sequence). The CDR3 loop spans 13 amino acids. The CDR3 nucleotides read TGTGCCAGTAGTATCGGCAGGGCAGAGACCCAGTACTTC. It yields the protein CASSIGRAETQYF.

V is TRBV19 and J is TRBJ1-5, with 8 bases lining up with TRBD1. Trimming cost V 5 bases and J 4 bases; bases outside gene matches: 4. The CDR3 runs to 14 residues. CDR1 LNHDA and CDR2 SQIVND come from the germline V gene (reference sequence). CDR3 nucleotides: TGTGCCAGTAGTGCCCGACAGGGGAATCAGCCCCAGCATTTT. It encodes CASSARQGNQPQHF.

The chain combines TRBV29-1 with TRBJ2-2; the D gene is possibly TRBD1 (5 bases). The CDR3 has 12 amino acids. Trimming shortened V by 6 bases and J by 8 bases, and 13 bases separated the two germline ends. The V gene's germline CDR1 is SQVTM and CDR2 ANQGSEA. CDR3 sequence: CSVPTGAGELFF. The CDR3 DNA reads TGCAGCGTCCCTACTGGGGCAGGGGAGCTGTTTTTT.

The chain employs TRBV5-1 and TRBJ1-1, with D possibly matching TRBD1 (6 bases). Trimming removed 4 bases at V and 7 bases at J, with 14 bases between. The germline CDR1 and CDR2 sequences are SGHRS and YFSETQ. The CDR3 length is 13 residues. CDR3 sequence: CASSDGGLGEAFF. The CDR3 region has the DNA TGCGCCAGCAGCGACGGGGGGCTAGGTGAAGCTTTCTTT.

CDR3 bases: TGTGCCAGCAGCTTAGTGGCCCCTAACGGGGGGACCCAGCATTTT. Translated, it gives CASSLVAPNGGTQHF. J is TRBJ1-5 and V is TRBV7-2; tentatively, D is TRBD1 (5 bases). The CDR3 extends over 15 amino acids. V gave up 1 base and J gave up 11 bases, with 18 bases separating them. CDR1 is SGHTA and CDR2 is FQGNSA in the germline V gene.

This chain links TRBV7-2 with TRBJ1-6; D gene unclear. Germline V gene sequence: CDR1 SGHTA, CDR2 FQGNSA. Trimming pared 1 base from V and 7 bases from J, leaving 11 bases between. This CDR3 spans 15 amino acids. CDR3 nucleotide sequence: TGTGCCAGCAGCTTAGGGGCAGCAATAAATTCACCCCTCCACTTT. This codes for CASSLGAAINSPLHF.

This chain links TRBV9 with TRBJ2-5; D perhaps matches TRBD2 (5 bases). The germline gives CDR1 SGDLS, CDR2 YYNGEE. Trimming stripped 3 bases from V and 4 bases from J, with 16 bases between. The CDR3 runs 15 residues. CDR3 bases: TGTGCCAGCAGCGAAAGTCTAGCTTGGTTAGAGACCCAGTACTTC. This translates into CASSESLAWLETQYF.

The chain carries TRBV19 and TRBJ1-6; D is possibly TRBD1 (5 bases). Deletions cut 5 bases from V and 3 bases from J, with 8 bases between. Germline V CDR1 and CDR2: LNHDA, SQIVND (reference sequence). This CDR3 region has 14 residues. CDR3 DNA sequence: TGTGCCAGTAGTGGGGGGGTCTATAATTCACCCCTCCACTTT. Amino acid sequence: CASSGGVYNSPLHF.

CDR3 coding DNA: TGCGCCAGCAGCCAAGATAGGCCAGGGACACTAGCCAAAAACATTCAGTACTTC. As protein: CASSQDRPGTLAKNIQYF. The chain links TRBV4-3 to TRBJ2-4; D possibly corresponds to TRBD1 (6 bases). CDR3 length: 18 residues. V lost 0 bases and J lost 0, with 15 bases in between. In germline, CDR1 is LGHNA, CDR2 YSLEER.

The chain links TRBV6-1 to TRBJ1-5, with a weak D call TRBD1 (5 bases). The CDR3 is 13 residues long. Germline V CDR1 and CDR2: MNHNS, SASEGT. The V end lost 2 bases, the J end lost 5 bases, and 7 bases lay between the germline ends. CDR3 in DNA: TGTGCCAGCAGTGAACAGGGATATCAGCCCCAGCATTTT. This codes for CASSEQGYQPQHF.

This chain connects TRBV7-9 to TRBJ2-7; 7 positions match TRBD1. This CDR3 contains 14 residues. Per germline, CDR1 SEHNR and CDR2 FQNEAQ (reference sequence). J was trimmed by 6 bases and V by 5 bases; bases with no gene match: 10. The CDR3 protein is CASSPDRWVREQYF. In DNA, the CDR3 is TGTGCCAGCAGCCCGGACAGGTGGGTGCGCGAGCAGTACTTC.

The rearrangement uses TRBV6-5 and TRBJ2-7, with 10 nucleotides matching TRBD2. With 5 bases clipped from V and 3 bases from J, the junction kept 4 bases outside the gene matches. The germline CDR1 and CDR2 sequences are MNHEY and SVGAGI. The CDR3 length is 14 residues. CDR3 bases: TGTGCCAGCAGTCGGAGCGGGAGGGACTACGAGCAGTACTTC. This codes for CASSRSGRDYEQYF.

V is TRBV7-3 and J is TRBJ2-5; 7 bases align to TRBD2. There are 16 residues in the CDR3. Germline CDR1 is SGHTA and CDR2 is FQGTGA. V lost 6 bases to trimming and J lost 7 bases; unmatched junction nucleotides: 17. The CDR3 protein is CASSSSGGAGVGTQYF. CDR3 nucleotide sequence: TGTGCCAGCAGTTCCTCGGGGGGAGCAGGAGTGGGGACCCAGTACTTC. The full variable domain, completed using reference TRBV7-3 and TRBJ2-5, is GAGVSQTPSNKVTEKGKYVELRCDPISGHTALYWYRQSLGQGPEFLIYFQGTGAADDSGLPNDRFFAVRPEGSVSTLKIQRTERGDSAVYLCASSSSGGAGVGTQYFGPGTRLLVL.